This T cell receptor beta chain was documented in a study of identifying expanded T cells in peripheral blood. With respect to this clone: Its cognate antigen is unknown.

General observations from the study: Over about two and four weeks, about 17 and 20 clones changed, versus roughly 1.2 between replicates. Approximately two-week clone count variance significantly increased as total template count grew.

Healthy donors had no documented immune events, such as infections, while sampled. CDR1 is SGHRS and CDR2 is YFSETQ in the germline V gene. V gave up 4 bases and J gave up 3 bases, with 12 bases separating them. The CDR3 runs 14 residues. Libraries were prepared by immunoSEQ multiplex PCR; TCRdb keeps only in-frame clonotypes and omits some of them. The sample includes more than 50,000 clones, around 86% of them seen just once. The genes are TRBV5-1 and TRBJ2-3, with D perhaps TRBD1 or TRBD2 (5 bases each). The sequencing input was blood. The TCR originated in a person aged 18 to 70 in good health. This CDR3 reads CASSPVRGTDTQYF. The CDR3 DNA is TGCGCCAGCAGCCCGGTGAGGGGTACAGATACGCAGTATTTT.